This TCR beta chain was identified in a study of shared clonotypes between healthy human individuals. TCRdb's copy holds only in-frame clones and misses some; the assay was immunoSEQ multiplex PCR. The sample has approximately 980,000 clones, about 80% seen once. This clone has ten or more counts. The junction had 9 bases not matched to a gene; V was cut back by 8 bases and J by 2 bases. This CDR3 is built from 17 residues. Germline assignment: CDR1 SNHLY and CDR2 FYNNEI. The chain carries TRBV2 and TRBJ2-5, with TRBD2 matching over 15 bases. The specimen sequenced was memory CD4+ T cells sorted from blood. The subset denotes: CD45RA-negative fraction. The receptor was derived from a man aged 18 to 30 in good health. The CDR3 protein is CASYYAGTSGGQETQYF. The DNA of the CDR3 is TGTGCCAGCTATTACGCCGGGACTAGCGGGGGGCAAGAGACCCAGTACTTC.